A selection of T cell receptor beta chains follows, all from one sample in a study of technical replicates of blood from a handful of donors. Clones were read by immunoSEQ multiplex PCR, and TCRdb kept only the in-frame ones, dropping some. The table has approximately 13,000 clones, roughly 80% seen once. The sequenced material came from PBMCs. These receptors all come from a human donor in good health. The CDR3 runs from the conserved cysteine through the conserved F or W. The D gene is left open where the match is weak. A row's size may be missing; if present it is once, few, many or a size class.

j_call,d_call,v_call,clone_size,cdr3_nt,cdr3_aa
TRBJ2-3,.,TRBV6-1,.,TGTGCCAGCAGTGAAGTACAGGGCAGCCCGGTAGATACGCAGTATTTT,CASSEVQGSPVDTQYF
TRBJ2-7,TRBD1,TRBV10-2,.,TGCGCCAGCAGATTGGACAGGGGGTCCTACGAGCAGTACTTC,CASRLDRGSYEQYF
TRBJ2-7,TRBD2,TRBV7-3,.,TGTGCCAGCAGCCCCGGCGTAGCGGGAGTCGGCGAGCAGTACTTC,CASSPGVAGVGEQYF
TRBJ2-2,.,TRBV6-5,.,TGTGCCAGCAGGTCTACGGGGGCCGGGGAGCTGTTTTTT,CASRSTGAGELFF
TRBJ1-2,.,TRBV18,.,TGTGCCAGCTGGGGGGGGACCGATGATGGCTACACCTTC,CASWGGTDDGYTF
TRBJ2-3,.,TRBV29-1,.,TGCAGCGTTGAAGATCGCGGCGCGGGGGATACGCAGTATTTT,CSVEDRGAGDTQYF
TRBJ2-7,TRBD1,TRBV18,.,TGTGCCAGCTCACCCCGGGACAGGGGGTCGGAAGAGCAGTACTTC,CASSPRDRGSEEQYF
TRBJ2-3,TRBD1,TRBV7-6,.,TGTGCCAGCAGCTTACAAGGACAGGGTAGTCCAGATACGCAGTATTTT,CASSLQGQGSPDTQYF
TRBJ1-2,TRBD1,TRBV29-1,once,TGCAGCGCGGGACAGGCGGGCGGAGTTAATGGCTACACCTTC,CSAGQAGGVNGYTF
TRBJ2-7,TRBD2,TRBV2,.,TGTGCCACCAAGACTAGCCCAAGAGACAACGAGCAGTACTTC,CATKTSPRDNEQYF
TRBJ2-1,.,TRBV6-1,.,TGTGCCAGCAGTGAAATCGGCAGGGGAATCAATGAGCAGTTCTTC,CASSEIGRGINEQFF
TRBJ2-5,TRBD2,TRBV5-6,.,TGTGCCAGCAGCTTGGTGGGCAGCGGGAGGGAGACCCAGTACTTC,CASSLVGSGRETQYF
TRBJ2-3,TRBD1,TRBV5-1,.,TGCGCCAGCAGCGGGGGACAGGTTTGGACGACAGATACGCAGTATTTT,CASSGGQVWTTDTQYF
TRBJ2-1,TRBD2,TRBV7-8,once,TGTGCCAGCAGCTCAGCGGGACTAGCGGGGGCCTACAATGAGCAGTTCTTC,CASSSAGLAGAYNEQFF
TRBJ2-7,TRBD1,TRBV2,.,TGTGCCAGTGGACAGGGGTACGAGCAGTACTTC,CASGQGYEQYF
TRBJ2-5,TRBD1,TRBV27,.,TGTGCCAGCAGTCCTCGACAGGGGCGGCCAGAGACCCAGTACTTC,CASSPRQGRPETQYF
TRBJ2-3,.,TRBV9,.,TGTGCCAGCAGCCCTACCGGGGTGGCGAGGGTACACACAGATACGCAGTATTTT,CASSPTGVARVHTDTQYF
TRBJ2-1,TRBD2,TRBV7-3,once,TGTGCCAGCAGCTTAGGGCCCGGGGGGAATGAGCAGTTCTTC,CASSLGPGGNEQFF
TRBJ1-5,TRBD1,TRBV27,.,TGTGCCAGCAGTCCGGACAGGGGGCTGGATCAGCCCCAGCATTTT,CASSPDRGLDQPQHF
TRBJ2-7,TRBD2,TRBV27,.,TGTGCCAGCAGTTCCCGGGGGGGCGGGCCCTACGAGCAGTACTTC,CASSSRGGGPYEQYF
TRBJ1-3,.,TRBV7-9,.,TGTGCCAGCAGCTTTAACAGGGAGTCCTCTGGAAACACCATATATTTT,CASSFNRESSGNTIYF
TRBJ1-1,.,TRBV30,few,TGTGCCTGGAGTAAGGGGGACCTGATGAAAGCTTTCTTT,CAWSKGDLMKAFF
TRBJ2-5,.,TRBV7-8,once,TGTGCCACCCGGGACTCTCAAGAGACCCAGTACTTC,CATRDSQETQYF
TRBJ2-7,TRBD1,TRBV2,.,TGTGCCAGCAGCAGGACAGGAGAGTACGAGCAGTACTTC,CASSRTGEYEQYF
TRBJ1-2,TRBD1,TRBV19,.,TGTGCCAGTAACCTGGGACAGGGGGCGATCTATGGCTACACCTTC,CASNLGQGAIYGYTF
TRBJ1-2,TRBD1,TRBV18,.,TGTGCCAGCTCACCTATTAACACAGGGGGCGCTAGTGGCTACACCTTC,CASSPINTGGASGYTF
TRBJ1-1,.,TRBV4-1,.,TGCGCCAGCAGCCAAGGCGGGAGAAGGGAGAAGAACACTGAAGCTTTCTTT,CASSQGGRREKNTEAFF
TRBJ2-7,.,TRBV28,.,TGTGCCAGCAGTTTGTATAAAGAGCAGTACTTC,CASSLYKEQYF
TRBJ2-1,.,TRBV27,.,TGTGCCAGCAGTTTATTTGTATCCTACAATGAGCAGTTCTTC,CASSLFVSYNEQFF
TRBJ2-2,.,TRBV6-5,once,TGTGCCAGCACCAGAGCCAAGAGGGCCGGGGAGCTGTTTTTT,CASTRAKRAGELFF
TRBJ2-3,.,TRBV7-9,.,TGTGCCAGCAGCCTCCGTCAGGGCACAGATACGCAGTATTTT,CASSLRQGTDTQYF
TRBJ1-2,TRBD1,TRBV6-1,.,TGTGCCAGCAGTGACCAACAGGGGCCGGTATATGGCTACACCTTC,CASSDQQGPVYGYTF
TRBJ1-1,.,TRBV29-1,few,TGCAGCGGGGTGCAGGGGCCTCCGAACACTGAAGCTTTCTTT,CSGVQGPPNTEAFF
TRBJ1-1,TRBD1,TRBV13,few,TGTGCCAGCAGCTTTTTGCCCGGACAGGGTTACACTGAAGCTTTCTTT,CASSFLPGQGYTEAFF
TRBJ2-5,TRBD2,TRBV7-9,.,TGTGCCAGCAGCTCCCCGGGGGGGCAAGAGACCCAGTACTTC,CASSSPGGQETQYF
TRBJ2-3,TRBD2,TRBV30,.,TGTGCCTGGAGCGCGGGACTAGCGGATAACACAGATACGCAGTATTTT,CAWSAGLADNTDTQYF
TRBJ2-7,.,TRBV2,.,TGTGCCAGCAGGGGGGGGGCAGGCTCCTACGAGCAGTACTTC,CASRGGAGSYEQYF
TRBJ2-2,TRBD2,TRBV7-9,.,TGTGCCAGCAGCTTAGTTCTAGCGGGAGTTGGGGTGAACACCGGGGAGCTGTTTTTT,CASSLVLAGVGVNTGELFF
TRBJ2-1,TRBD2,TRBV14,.,TGTGCCAGCAGCCGCGGGACTAGCAATTTGAATGAGCAGTTCTTC,CASSRGTSNLNEQFF
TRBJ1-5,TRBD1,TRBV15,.,TGTGCCACCAGCAAGTCCGGGACAGGGTATCAGCCCCAGCATTTT,CATSKSGTGYQPQHF
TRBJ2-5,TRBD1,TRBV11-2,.,TGTGCCAGCAGCCCAAGACAGGGCGTGACCCAGTACTTC,CASSPRQGVTQYF
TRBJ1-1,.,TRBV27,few,TGTGCCAGCATCGCTCGGAGGGCCGGAGCTGAAGCTTTCTTT,CASIARRAGAEAFF
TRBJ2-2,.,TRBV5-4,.,TGTGCCTTCTTCCTGGGGCAGTCCGGGGAGCTGTTTTTT,CAFFLGQSGELFF
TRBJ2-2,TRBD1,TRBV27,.,TGTGCCAGCTCAGAACCGGACAGGGCAAACACCGGGGAGCTGTTTTTT,CASSEPDRANTGELFF